This entry concerns a single T cell receptor (beta chain). CDR1 SGHTA and CDR2 FQGTGA come from the germline V gene. The CDR3 has 16 residues. V trimming: 2 bases; J trimming: 2 bases; junction bases outside the gene matches: 4. The data originate from a study of blood T cell repertoires in COVID-19. Study context: Samples of COVID-19 (acute and convalescent) were obtained from the United States, Italy and Spain. T cells, B-cell-depleted T cells, or PBMCs provided the cDNA or gDNA that served as material.

In the original workflow: Estimated nucleated cell counts came from reference gene primer amplification. TCRdb's table, derived via immunoSEQ multiplex PCR, lists solely in-frame clones and lacks some. V and J calls and clone size are as listed in that table; D and trimming were resolved from the DNA. This sample yields 90,000 to 150,000 clones, of which 80% to 90% are seen a single time; around 30% belongs to the top ten. The V gene is TRBV7-3, the J gene TRBJ2-1; TRBD2 matches at 9 bases. This clonotype originated in a man in his sixties or seventies with active or convalescent COVID-19. Material for sequencing was peripheral blood. The CDR3 DNA is TGTGCCAGCAGCTTATTAGCGGGAGCGGCCTACAATGAGCAGTTCTTC. This sequence encodes CASSLLAGAAYNEQFF.